These T cell receptor beta chains were read from a single sample in a study of T cell responses to AZD1222 COVID-19 vaccine. TCRdb's copy holds only in-frame clones and misses some; the assay was immunoSEQ multiplex PCR. This sample has some 160,000 clones, with roughly 90% found just once. Sequenced material: peripheral blood, taken 28 days after the second AZD1222 dose. The receptors stem from an adult who received the AZD1222 COVID-19 vaccine. CDR3s include the opening cysteine and the closing phenylalanine or tryptophan. Each record gives: D gene, V gene, clone size, J gene, CDR3 protein, CDR3 DNA. The D gene is left open where the match is weak. Clone size, where shown, is once, few, many, or a class for clones that have expanded.

D gene: .
V gene: TRBV18
clone size: .
J gene: TRBJ1-5
CDR3 protein: CASSSMDNQPQHF
CDR3 DNA: TGTGCCAGCTCAAGTATGGACAATCAGCCCCAGCATTTT

D gene: .
V gene: TRBV27
clone size: .
J gene: TRBJ2-7
CDR3 protein: CASSFGGPSYEQYF
CDR3 DNA: TGTGCCAGCAGTTTTGGGGGACCGTCCTACGAGCAGTACTTC

D gene: TRBD1
V gene: TRBV5-1
clone size: .
J gene: TRBJ1-1
CDR3 protein: CASSFLQGRWTEAFF
CDR3 DNA: TGCGCCAGCAGCTTTTTACAGGGGAGATGGACTGAAGCTTTCTTT

D gene: .
V gene: TRBV29-1
clone size: .
J gene: TRBJ1-3
CDR3 protein: CSASREDTIYF
CDR3 DNA: TGCAGCGCCTCCCGTGAAGACACCATATATTTT

D gene: TRBD1
V gene: TRBV9
clone size: .
J gene: TRBJ2-2
CDR3 protein: CASSVARDRTTGELFF
CDR3 DNA: TGTGCCAGCAGCGTAGCCCGGGACAGGACGACCGGGGAGCTGTTTTTT

D gene: .
V gene: TRBV9
clone size: .
J gene: TRBJ1-6
CDR3 protein: CASSTSGERGGSPLHF
CDR3 DNA: TGTGCCAGCAGCACCTCAGGGGAGCGGGGTGGTTCACCCCTCCACTTT

D gene: TRBD1
V gene: TRBV7-2
clone size: .
J gene: TRBJ2-5
CDR3 protein: CASSLAGGSVETQYF
CDR3 DNA: TGTGCCAGCAGCTTAGCAGGGGGCTCGGTGGAGACCCAGTACTTC

D gene: TRBD1
V gene: TRBV6-5
clone size: once
J gene: TRBJ1-2
CDR3 protein: CASRHGTGGGYTF
CDR3 DNA: TGTGCCAGCAGGCATGGGACAGGGGGCGGCTACACCTTC

D gene: TRBD2
V gene: TRBV11-2
clone size: .
J gene: TRBJ2-3
CDR3 protein: CASSLGAGEYF
CDR3 DNA: TGTGCCAGCAGCTTAGGAGCGGGAGAGTATTTT

D gene: TRBD1
V gene: TRBV10-3
clone size: .
J gene: TRBJ2-2
CDR3 protein: CAIRDRDTGELFF
CDR3 DNA: TGTGCCATCAGGGACAGGGACACCGGGGAGCTGTTTTTT

D gene: .
V gene: TRBV4-1
clone size: .
J gene: TRBJ1-2
CDR3 protein: CASSLRGGGPYGYTF
CDR3 DNA: TGCGCCAGCAGCCTCAGGGGCGGGGGGCCCTATGGCTACACCTTC

D gene: TRBD1
V gene: TRBV6-1
clone size: few
J gene: TRBJ1-4
CDR3 protein: CASSVPPGQGNEKLFF
CDR3 DNA: TGTGCCAGCAGTGTACCGCCGGGACAGGGGAATGAAAAACTGTTTTTT

D gene: .
V gene: TRBV7-2
clone size: .
J gene: TRBJ2-7
CDR3 protein: CASSFRSSYEQYF
CDR3 DNA: TGTGCCAGCAGCTTTCGAAGCTCCTACGAGCAGTACTTC

D gene: .
V gene: TRBV12-3/TRBV12-4
clone size: .
J gene: TRBJ2-1
CDR3 protein: CASSFVVAHEQFF
CDR3 DNA: TGTGCCAGCAGTTTCGTGGTAGCGCATGAGCAGTTCTTC

D gene: .
V gene: TRBV19
clone size: few
J gene: TRBJ1-2
CDR3 protein: CASSIRPGRGYGYTF
CDR3 DNA: TGTGCCAGTAGTATTCGGCCTGGCAGGGGATATGGCTACACCTTC

D gene: .
V gene: TRBV10-2
clone size: .
J gene: TRBJ2-1
CDR3 protein: CASSLAGNEQFF
CDR3 DNA: TGCGCCAGCAGCCTAGCTGGCAATGAGCAGTTCTTC

D gene: .
V gene: TRBV6-5
clone size: .
J gene: TRBJ2-7
CDR3 protein: CASQGGLSYEQYF
CDR3 DNA: TGTGCCAGCCAAGGGGGTCTCTCCTACGAGCAGTACTTC

D gene: TRBD1
V gene: TRBV7-9
clone size: .
J gene: TRBJ2-5
CDR3 protein: CASSLADRGARETQYF
CDR3 DNA: TGTGCCAGCAGCTTAGCCGACAGGGGGGCCAGGGAGACCCAGTACTTC

D gene: .
V gene: TRBV12-3/TRBV12-4
clone size: .
J gene: TRBJ1-1
CDR3 protein: CASSNRNTEAFF
CDR3 DNA: TGTGCCAGCAGCAATCGTAACACTGAAGCTTTCTTT

D gene: .
V gene: TRBV2
clone size: .
J gene: TRBJ1-2
CDR3 protein: CASRDQVDYGYTF
CDR3 DNA: TGTGCCAGCAGAGATCAGGTGGACTATGGCTACACCTTC

D gene: TRBD2
V gene: TRBV5-1
clone size: .
J gene: TRBJ2-7
CDR3 protein: CASSFRELAGSYEQYF
CDR3 DNA: TGCGCCAGCAGCTTTCGTGAACTAGCGGGGTCCTACGAGCAGTACTTC

D gene: .
V gene: TRBV15
clone size: .
J gene: TRBJ1-6
CDR3 protein: CATSRGGQDIPKPLHF
CDR3 DNA: TGTGCCACCAGCAGAGGAGGGCAAGACATCCCCAAGCCCCTCCACTTT

D gene: .
V gene: TRBV6-4
clone size: .
J gene: TRBJ2-3
CDR3 protein: CASSDSRGGGGTDTQYF
CDR3 DNA: TGTGCCAGCAGTGACTCGAGGGGAGGGGGCGGCACAGATACGCAGTATTTT

D gene: .
V gene: TRBV5-4
clone size: .
J gene: TRBJ1-6
CDR3 protein: CASSIFRGYMNNSPLHF
CDR3 DNA: TGTGCCAGCAGCATTTTCCGGGGTTACATGAATAATTCACCCCTCCACTTT

D gene: .
V gene: TRBV2
clone size: .
J gene: TRBJ1-2
CDR3 protein: CASSGEGWGYTF
CDR3 DNA: TGTGCCAGCAGTGGGGAGGGCTGGGGCTACACCTTC

D gene: .
V gene: TRBV2
clone size: medium-sized
J gene: TRBJ2-7
CDR3 protein: CASSESQGIYYEQYF
CDR3 DNA: TGTGCCAGCAGTGAATCGCAGGGGATCTACTACGAGCAGTACTTC

D gene: TRBD1
V gene: TRBV11-2
clone size: .
J gene: TRBJ1-2
CDR3 protein: CASTGEGTGYNYGYTF
CDR3 DNA: TGTGCCAGCACCGGGGAGGGGACAGGTTATAACTATGGCTACACCTTC

D gene: .
V gene: TRBV15
clone size: .
J gene: TRBJ1-3
CDR3 protein: CATSPGGRNTIYF
CDR3 DNA: TGTGCCACCAGCCCGGGAGGCCGAAACACCATATATTTT

D gene: TRBD1
V gene: TRBV18
clone size: .
J gene: TRBJ2-5
CDR3 protein: CASSPPGDRVETQYF
CDR3 DNA: TGTGCCAGCTCACCACCCGGCGACAGGGTGGAGACCCAGTACTTC

D gene: .
V gene: TRBV2
clone size: .
J gene: TRBJ2-6
CDR3 protein: CASSRVYNSGANVLTF
CDR3 DNA: TGTGCCAGCAGCCGAGTCTATAACTCTGGGGCCAACGTCCTGACTTTC

D gene: .
V gene: TRBV4-1
clone size: .
J gene: TRBJ1-6
CDR3 protein: CASSPARSNSPLHF
CDR3 DNA: TGCGCCAGCAGCCCTGCCAGGTCGAATTCACCCCTCCACTTT